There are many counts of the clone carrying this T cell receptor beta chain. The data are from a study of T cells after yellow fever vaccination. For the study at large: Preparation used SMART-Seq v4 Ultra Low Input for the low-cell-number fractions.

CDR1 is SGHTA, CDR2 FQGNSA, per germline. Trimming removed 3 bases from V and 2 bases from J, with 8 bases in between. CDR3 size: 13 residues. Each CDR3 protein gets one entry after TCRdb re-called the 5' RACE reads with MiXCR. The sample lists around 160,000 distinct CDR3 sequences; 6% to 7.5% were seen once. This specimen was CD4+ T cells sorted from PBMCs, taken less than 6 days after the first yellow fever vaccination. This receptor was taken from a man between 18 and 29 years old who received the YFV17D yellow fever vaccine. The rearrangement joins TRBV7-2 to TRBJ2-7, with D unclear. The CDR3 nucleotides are TGTGCCAGCAGCTTCTTACAGACCTACGAGCAGTACTTC. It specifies CASSFLQTYEQYF.